This T cell receptor (beta chain) was documented in a study of OX40 agonist ivuxolimab in advanced cancers. Study-level background: Patients received ivuxolimab, an intravenous treatment, every 2 weeks at 0.01 to 10 mg/kg. Partial responses were achieved by three patients, of whom one had hepatocellular carcinoma and two had cutaneous melanoma. Whole-study findings and limits: The expanded peripheral T cells' antigen specificity was not determined.

The repertoire was sequenced with immunoSEQ multiplex PCR; TCRdb's copy has only in-frame clones and lacks some. The data show 15,000 to 20,000 clones, with roughly 60% seen just once and about 8.7% held by the top ten. Excluded were patients having autoimmune disease history or systemic immunosuppression. The V and J ends lost 6 bases and 0 bases respectively, with 10 bases between them. Looked up from germline, CDR1 is SGHAT and CDR2 is FQNNGV. This CDR3 region has 14 residues. This clone was detected a few times. Antigen specificity is unknown. The source was CD4+ or CD8+ T cells sorted from blood, collected in a trial of the OX40 agonist ivuxolimab. This TCR was sampled from an adult with an advanced solid tumor such as melanoma, head and neck, liver or kidney cancer. The gene calls are TRBV11-2 and TRBJ2-3; tentatively, D is TRBD2 (6 bases). DNA of the CDR3: TGTGCCAGCAGGACCGGGACTAGCACAGATACGCAGTATTTT. It encodes CASRTGTSTDTQYF.